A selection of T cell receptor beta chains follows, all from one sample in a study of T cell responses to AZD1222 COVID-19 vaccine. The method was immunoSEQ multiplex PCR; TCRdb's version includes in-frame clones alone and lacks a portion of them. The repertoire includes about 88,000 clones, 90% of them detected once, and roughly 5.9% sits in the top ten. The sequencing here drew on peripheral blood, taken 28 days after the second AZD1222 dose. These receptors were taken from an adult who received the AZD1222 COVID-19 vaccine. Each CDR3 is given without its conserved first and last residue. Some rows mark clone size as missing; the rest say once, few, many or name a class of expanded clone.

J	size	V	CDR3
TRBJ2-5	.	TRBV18	ASSLTAGQETQY
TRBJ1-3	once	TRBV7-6	ASSSRQGAGNTIY
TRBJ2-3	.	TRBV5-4	ASSLSSGGADTQY
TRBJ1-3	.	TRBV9	ASSVGGTSGNTIY
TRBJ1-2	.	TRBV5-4	ASSLAGTAGYGYT
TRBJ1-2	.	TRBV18	ASSPGQDYGYT
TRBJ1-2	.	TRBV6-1	ASSEALNYGYT
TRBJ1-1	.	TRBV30	AWSIRGLVTEAF
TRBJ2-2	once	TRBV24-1	ATSGERNTGELF
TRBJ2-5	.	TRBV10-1	ASSEYIGVPRQETQY